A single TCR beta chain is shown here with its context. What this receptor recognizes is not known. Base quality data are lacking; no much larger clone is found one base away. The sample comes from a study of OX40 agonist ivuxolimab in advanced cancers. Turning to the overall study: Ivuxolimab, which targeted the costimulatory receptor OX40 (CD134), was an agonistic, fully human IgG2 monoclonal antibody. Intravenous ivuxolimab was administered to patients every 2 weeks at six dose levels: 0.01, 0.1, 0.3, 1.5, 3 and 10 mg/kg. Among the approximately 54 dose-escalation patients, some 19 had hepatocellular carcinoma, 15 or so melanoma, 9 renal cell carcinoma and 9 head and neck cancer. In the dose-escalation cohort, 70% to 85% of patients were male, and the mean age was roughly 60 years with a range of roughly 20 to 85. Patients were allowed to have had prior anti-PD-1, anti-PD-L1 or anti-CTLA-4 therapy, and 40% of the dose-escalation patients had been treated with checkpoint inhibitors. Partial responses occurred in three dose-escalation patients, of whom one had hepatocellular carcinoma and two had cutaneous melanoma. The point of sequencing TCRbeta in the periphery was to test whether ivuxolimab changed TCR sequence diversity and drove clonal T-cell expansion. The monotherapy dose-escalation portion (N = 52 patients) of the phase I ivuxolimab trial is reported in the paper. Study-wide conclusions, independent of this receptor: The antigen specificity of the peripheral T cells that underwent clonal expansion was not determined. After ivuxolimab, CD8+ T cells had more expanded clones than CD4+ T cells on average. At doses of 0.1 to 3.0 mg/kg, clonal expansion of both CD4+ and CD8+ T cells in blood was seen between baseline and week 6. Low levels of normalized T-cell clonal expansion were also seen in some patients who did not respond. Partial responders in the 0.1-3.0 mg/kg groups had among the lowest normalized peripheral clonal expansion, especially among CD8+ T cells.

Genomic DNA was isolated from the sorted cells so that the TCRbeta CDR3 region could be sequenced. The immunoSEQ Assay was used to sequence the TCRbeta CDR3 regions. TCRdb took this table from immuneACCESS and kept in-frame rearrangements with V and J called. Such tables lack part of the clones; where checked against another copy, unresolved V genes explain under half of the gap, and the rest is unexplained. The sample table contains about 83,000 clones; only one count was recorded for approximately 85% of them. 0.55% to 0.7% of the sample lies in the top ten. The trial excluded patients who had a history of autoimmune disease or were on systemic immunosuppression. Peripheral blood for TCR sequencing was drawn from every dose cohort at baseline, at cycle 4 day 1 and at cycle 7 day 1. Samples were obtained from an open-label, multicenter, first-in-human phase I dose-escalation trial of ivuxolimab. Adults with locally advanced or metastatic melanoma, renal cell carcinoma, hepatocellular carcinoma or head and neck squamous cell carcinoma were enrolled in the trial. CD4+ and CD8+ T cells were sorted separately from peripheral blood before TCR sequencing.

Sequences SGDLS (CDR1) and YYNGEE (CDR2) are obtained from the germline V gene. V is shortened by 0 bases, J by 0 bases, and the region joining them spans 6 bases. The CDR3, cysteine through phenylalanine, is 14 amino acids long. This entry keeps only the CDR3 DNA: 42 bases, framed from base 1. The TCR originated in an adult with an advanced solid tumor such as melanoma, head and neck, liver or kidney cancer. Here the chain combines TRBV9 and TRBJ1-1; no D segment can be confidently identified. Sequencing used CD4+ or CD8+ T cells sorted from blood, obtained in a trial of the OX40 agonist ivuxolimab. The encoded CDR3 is CASSVATMNTEAFF. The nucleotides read TGTGCCAGCAGCGTAGCTACAATGAACACTGAAGCTTTCTTT.